This TCR beta chain was sequenced during a study of cytomegalovirus exposure and HLA in healthy donors. Study results and caveats: As was reported, the classifier diagnosed cytomegalovirus status with high specificity and sensitivity. The study had only CMV serostatus as immune exposure information. In a later analysis, DRB1 alleles had the most associated TCRs; HLA-C alleles the fewest.

Losses at the gene ends were 0 bases for V and 2 bases for J; bases not matched to a gene: 4. This CDR3 comprises 15 residues. Germline V gene lookup returns CDR1 MNHNY and CDR2 SVGAGI (reference sequence). To note about this clone: Antigen unknown.

The PCR made use of 60 Vbeta and 13 Jbeta primers. Only in-frame clones appear in the TCRdb table, and some are missing; sequencing was by immunoSEQ multiplex PCR. The sample shows about 130,000 clones, about 80% of them seen only once. The sequence came from a man aged 25-45 years in good health and CMV-seropositive. This chain joins TRBV6-6 and TRBJ2-7, with 7 bases identical to TRBD1. Sequencing was done on a sample of PBMCs. The CDR3: CASSYSTDRTYEQYF. The CDR3 DNA follows: TGTGCCAGCAGTTACTCGACGGACAGGACCTACGAGCAGTACTTC.